These T cell receptor beta chains were read from a single sample in a study of shared clonotypes between healthy human individuals. Clones were sequenced by immunoSEQ multiplex PCR, and TCRdb holds only the in-frame ones, with some missing. The sample records about 580,000 clones, 98% being singletons. Sequencing was performed on naive CD8+ T cells sorted from blood. These TCRs come from a man aged 25-40 years in good health. CDR3s include the opening cysteine and the closing phenylalanine or tryptophan. The D gene is left open where the match is weak. The size field is filled for only some rows; it gives once, few, many or a size class.

j_gene | abundance | d_gene | v_gene | CDR3nt | CDR3aa
TRBJ2-6 | . | TRBD1 | TRBV5-6 | TGTGCCAGCAGCTTTGGGACAGGCCCCAACGTCCTGACTTTC | CASSFGTGPNVLTF
TRBJ2-7 | . | . | TRBV6-5 | TGTGCCAGCAGTTACTCCCACAGATCGGTATCCTACGAGCAGTACTTC | CASSYSHRSVSYEQYF
TRBJ1-5 | . | . | TRBV2 | TGTGCCAGCAGTCCTGGGAGGGGTAGCAATCAGCCCCAGCATTTT | CASSPGRGSNQPQHF
TRBJ2-7 | once | . | TRBV7-8 | TGTGCCAGCTCCCCAGGGGCAGGGGCCCCGTCGAACGAGCAGTACTTC | CASSPGAGAPSNEQYF
TRBJ2-1 | . | TRBD2 | TRBV14 | TGTGCCAGCAGCCCTCCAACTAGCGGTCGGTACAATGAGCAGTTCTTC | CASSPPTSGRYNEQFF
TRBJ2-2 | . | TRBD2 | TRBV19 | TGTGCCAGTAGTCTCGGCACAGCGGGGCGGGGGGAGCTGTTTTTT | CASSLGTAGRGELFF
TRBJ1-1 | . | . | TRBV19 | TGTGCCAGTCAAAGCCCACCCACTGAAGCTTTCTTT | CASQSPPTEAFF
TRBJ2-1 | . | . | TRBV10-3 | TGTGCCATCAGTGAGTCGTTCGGCTACAATGAGCAGTTCTTC | CAISESFGYNEQFF
TRBJ2-7 | . | TRBD1 | TRBV11-2 | TGTGCCAGCAGCTTAGGGACAGGGTTGGCCTACGAGCAGTACTTC | CASSLGTGLAYEQYF
TRBJ2-1 | . | TRBD2 | TRBV11-2 | TGTGCCAGCAGCACCCTAGCGGCACCTAACAATGAGCAGTTCTTC | CASSTLAAPNNEQFF
TRBJ1-3 | . | . | TRBV2 | TGTGCCAGCAGTGACACTAGCTCTGGAAACACCATATATTTT | CASSDTSSGNTIYF
TRBJ2-1 | . | . | TRBV5-6 | TGTGCCAGCAGCTTAGGAGTGGGGTACAATGAGCAGTTCTTC | CASSLGVGYNEQFF
TRBJ2-7 | . | TRBD1 | TRBV18 | TGTGCCAGCTCACCACCGGACAGGGGTTACGAGCAGTACTTC | CASSPPDRGYEQYF
TRBJ2-1 | . | . | TRBV27 | TGTGCCAGTCATTCCACTGGGGGAAGTAAGAATGAGCAGTTCTTC | CASHSTGGSKNEQFF
TRBJ2-7 | . | . | TRBV5-1 | TGCGCCAGCAGGGGAGAAAACTACGAGCAGTACTTC | CASRGENYEQYF
TRBJ1-1 | . | . | TRBV9 | TGTGCCAGCAGCCAGGGACCTAACACTGAAGCTTTCTTT | CASSQGPNTEAFF
TRBJ1-1 | . | . | TRBV13 | TGTGCCAGCAGCTTAGGAGCGAACACTGAAGCTTTCTTT | CASSLGANTEAFF
TRBJ2-2 | . | . | TRBV4-3 | TGCGCCAGCAGCGACGGGTCAGACACCGGGGAGCTGTTTTTT | CASSDGSDTGELFF
TRBJ2-1 | . | TRBD2 | TRBV7-8 | TGTGCCAGCAGCTTACGGAGTTCGGCGGGAGGGCCACTCTACAATGAGCAGTTCTTC | CASSLRSSAGGPLYNEQFF